These 7 T cell receptor beta chains came from one sample sequenced in a study of control samples from healthy donors and cancer patients. Profiling relied on immunoSEQ multiplex PCR, and the TCRdb table lists in-frame clones only, not all of them. The sample lists some 130,000 clones; roughly 95% were seen once. The specimen sequenced was blood. These receptors originate from a man aged 25-45 years in good health.

V gene TRBV12-3 or TRBV12-4 combines with J gene TRBJ2-1; TRBD1 might be the D (6 bases). The CDR3 is made up of 11 amino acids. Trimming shortened V by 7 bases and J by 10 bases, and 11 bases separated the two germline ends. In nucleotides, the CDR3 is TGTGCCAGCATGGGGGCGGGCGAGCAGTTCTTC. Translated, it gives CASMGAGEQFF.

CDR3 nucleotides: TGCGCCAGCAGCCGGGACAGAGGTAGCTCCTATAATTCACCCCTCCACTTT. Amino acids: CASSRDRGSSYNSPLHF. The chain recombines TRBV4-3 with TRBJ1-6; 7 positions agree with TRBD1. Trimming at V came to 4 bases and at J to 0 bases, leaving 6 bases not matched to a gene. CDR1 LGHNA and CDR2 YSLEER come from the germline V gene. This CDR3 comprises 17 residues.

The V and J genes are TRBV5-1 and TRBJ1-1; 7 bases are a match to TRBD1. This CDR3 contains 14 residues. CDR1 and CDR2 (germline): SGHRS, YFSETQ. After removal of 4 bases from V and 6 bases from J, the junction contained 9 bases not matched to a gene. CDR3 region: CASSNRGRFPEAFF. The CDR3 DNA reads as TGCGCCAGCAGCAACAGGGGTCGGTTCCCTGAAGCTTTCTTT.

The chain combines TRBV6-5 with TRBJ1-3; no clear D. V dropped 4 bases and J dropped 0 bases, with 13 bases sitting between them. Germline-derived CDR1 and CDR2 are MNHEY and SVGAGI. This CDR3 region has 16 residues. This chain's CDR3 is CASSSRRQVSGNTIYF. The CDR3 DNA follows: TGTGCCAGCAGTTCCCGGAGGCAGGTCTCTGGAAACACCATATATTTT.

CDR3 DNA: TGTGCCAGCAGCCAAGATCAAAGCCAGCAGCATTTCTCCTACGAGCAGTACTTC. Its protein is CASSQDQSQQHFSYEQYF. The chain has TRBV4-2 and TRBJ2-7; D gene unclear. Germline CDR1 is LGHNA and CDR2 is YNFKEQ. Trimming cost V 0 bases and J 0 bases, with 18 bases left between them. The CDR3 has 18 amino acids.

The chain employs TRBV10-1 and TRBJ2-7; perhaps TRBD1 as D (6 bases). V shed 6 bases and J shed 6 bases, with 18 bases lying between them. The CDR3 is made up of 14 amino acids. Germline CDR1 is WNHNN and CDR2 is SYGVQD (reference sequence). In DNA, the CDR3 is TGCGCCAGCAGCTCGGGACAATCCCTTGGCGAGCAGTACTTC. Residues: CASSSGQSLGEQYF.

The rearrangement links TRBV5-1 to TRBJ1-6; 10 bases are a match to TRBD1. V gave up 4 bases and J gave up 9 bases; unmatched junction bases: 4. Germline CDR1 is SGHRS and CDR2 is YFSETQ. The CDR3 covers 14 residues. The CDR3 sequence is CASSGGQGLSPLHF. The CDR3 nucleotides read TGCGCCAGCAGCGGGGGACAGGGGCTTTCACCCCTCCACTTT.